This TCR beta chain comes out of a study of blood T cell repertoires in COVID-19. For the study at large: Sites in the United States, Italy and Spain provided acute and convalescent COVID-19 samples. Sources were T cells, B-cell-depleted T cells, or PBMCs; the material itself was cDNA or gDNA.

Seattle-derived patients entered the study during active infection and were followed longitudinally. There are 14 residues in the CDR3. Losses at the gene ends were 0 bases for V and 2 bases for J; bases not matched to a gene: 0. Looked up from germline, CDR1 is SGDLS and CDR2 is YYNGEE. Libraries were prepared by immunoSEQ multiplex PCR; TCRdb keeps only in-frame clonotypes and omits some of them. The table has approximately 300,000 clones, over 75% seen once. In the case of this clone: Different DNA sequences within this sample yield the same CDR3.

The clonotype comes from a woman younger than 45 with COVID-19, enrolled during active disease. The rearrangement uses TRBV9 and TRBJ2-7; the match to TRBD2 covers 9 bases. The sample was peripheral blood. The CDR3 DNA is TGTGCCAGCAGCGTAGGACTAGCGGCCTACGAGCAGTACTTC. Translating gives CASSVGLAAYEQYF.